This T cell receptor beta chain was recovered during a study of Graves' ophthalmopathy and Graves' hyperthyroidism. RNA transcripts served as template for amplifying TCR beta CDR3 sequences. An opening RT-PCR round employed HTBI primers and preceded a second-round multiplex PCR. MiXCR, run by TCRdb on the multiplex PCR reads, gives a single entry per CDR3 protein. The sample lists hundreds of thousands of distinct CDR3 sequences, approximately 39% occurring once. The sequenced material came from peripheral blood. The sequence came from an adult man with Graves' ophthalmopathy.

The CDR3 protein is CSVGQGQAVGYTF. In nucleotides, the CDR3 is TGCAGCGTTGGCCAGGGACAGGCTGTTGGCTACACCTTC. The chain uses TRBV29-1 and TRBJ1-2, with TRBD1 identical over 8 bases. The CDR3 is 13 amino acids. The germline gives CDR1 SQVTM, CDR2 ANQGSEA. V lost 4 bases and J lost 7; bases outside the gene matches: 8.